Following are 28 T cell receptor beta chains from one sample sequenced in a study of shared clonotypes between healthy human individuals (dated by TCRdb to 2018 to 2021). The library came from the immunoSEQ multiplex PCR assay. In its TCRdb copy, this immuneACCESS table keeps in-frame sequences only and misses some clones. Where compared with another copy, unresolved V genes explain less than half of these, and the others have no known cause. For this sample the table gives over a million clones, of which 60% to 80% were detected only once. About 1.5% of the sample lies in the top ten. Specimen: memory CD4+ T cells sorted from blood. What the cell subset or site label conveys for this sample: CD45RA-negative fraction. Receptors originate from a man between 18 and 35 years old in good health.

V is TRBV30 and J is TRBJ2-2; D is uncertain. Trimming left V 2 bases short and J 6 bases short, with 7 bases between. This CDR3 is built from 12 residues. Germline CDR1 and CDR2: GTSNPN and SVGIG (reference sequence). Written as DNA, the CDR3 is TGTGCCTGGAGTCACCCGGCCGGGGAGCTGTTTTTT. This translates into CAWSHPAGELFF.

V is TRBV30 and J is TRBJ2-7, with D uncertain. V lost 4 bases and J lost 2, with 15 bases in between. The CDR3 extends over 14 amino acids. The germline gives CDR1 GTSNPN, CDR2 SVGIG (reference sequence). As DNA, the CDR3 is TGTGCCTGGAACGAAACTCCCGGACCCTACGAGCAGTACTTC. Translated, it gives CAWNETPGPYEQYF.

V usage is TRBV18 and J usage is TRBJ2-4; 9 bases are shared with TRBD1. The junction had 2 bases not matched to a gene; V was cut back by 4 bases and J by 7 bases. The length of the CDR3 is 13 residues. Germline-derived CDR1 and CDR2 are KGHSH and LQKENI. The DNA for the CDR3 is TGTGCCAGCTCACGGGACAGGGCTAACATTCAGTACTTC. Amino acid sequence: CASSRDRANIQYF.

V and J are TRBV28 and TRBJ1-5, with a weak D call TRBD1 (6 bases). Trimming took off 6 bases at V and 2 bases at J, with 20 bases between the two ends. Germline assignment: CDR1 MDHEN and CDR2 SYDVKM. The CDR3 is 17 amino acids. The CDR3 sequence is CASSLAGVGGGNQPQHF. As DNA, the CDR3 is TGTGCCAGCAGCCTAGCGGGGGTAGGGGGGGGCAATCAGCCCCAGCATTTT.

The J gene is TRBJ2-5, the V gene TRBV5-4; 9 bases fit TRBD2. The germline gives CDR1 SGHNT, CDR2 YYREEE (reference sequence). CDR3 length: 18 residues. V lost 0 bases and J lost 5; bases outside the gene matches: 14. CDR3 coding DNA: TGTGCCAGCAGCTTGGAGCCCCCTTACGCGGGAGGGCATGAGACCCAGTACTTC. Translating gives CASSLEPPYAGGHETQYF.

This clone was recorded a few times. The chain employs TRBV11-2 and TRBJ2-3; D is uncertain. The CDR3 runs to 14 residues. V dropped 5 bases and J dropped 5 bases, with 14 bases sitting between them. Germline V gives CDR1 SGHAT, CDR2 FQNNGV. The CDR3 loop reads CASSKDKREDTQYF. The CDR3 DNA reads TGTGCCAGCAGCAAAGACAAAAGAGAAGATACGCAGTATTTT.

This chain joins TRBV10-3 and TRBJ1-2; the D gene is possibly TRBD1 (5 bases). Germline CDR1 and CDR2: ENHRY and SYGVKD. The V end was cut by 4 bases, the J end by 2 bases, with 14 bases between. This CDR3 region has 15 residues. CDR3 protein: CAISGGDRLNYGYTF. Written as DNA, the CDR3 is TGTGCCATCAGTGGGGGGGACCGGCTAAACTATGGCTACACCTTC.

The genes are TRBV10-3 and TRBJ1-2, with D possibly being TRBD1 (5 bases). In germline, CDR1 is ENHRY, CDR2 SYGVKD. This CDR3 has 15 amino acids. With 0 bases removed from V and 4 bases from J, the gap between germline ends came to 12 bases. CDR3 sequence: CAISESGTVGYGYTF. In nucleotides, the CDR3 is TGTGCCATCAGTGAGTCGGGGACTGTTGGCTATGGCTACACCTTC.

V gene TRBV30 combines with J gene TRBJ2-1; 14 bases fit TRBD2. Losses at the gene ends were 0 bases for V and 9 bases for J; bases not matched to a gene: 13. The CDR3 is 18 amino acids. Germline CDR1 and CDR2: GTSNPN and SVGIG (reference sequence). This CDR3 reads CAWSVLGLAGGARGEQFF. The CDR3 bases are TGTGCCTGGAGTGTACTAGGACTAGCGGGAGGCGCGCGGGGTGAGCAGTTCTTC.

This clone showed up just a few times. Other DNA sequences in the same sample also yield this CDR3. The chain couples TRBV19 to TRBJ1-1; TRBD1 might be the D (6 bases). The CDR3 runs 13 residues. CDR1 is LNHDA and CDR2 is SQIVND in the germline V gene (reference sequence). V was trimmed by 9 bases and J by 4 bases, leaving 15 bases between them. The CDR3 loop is CASTHRESTEAFF. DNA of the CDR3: TGTGCCAGCACCCACAGGGAGAGCACTGAAGCTTTCTTT.

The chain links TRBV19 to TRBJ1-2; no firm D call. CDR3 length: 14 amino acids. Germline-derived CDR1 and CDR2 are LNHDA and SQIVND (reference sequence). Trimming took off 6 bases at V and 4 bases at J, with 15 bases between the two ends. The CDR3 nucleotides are TGTGCCAGTAGCCCCGTGGCAGCTCCCTATGGCTACACCTTC. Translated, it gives CASSPVAAPYGYTF.

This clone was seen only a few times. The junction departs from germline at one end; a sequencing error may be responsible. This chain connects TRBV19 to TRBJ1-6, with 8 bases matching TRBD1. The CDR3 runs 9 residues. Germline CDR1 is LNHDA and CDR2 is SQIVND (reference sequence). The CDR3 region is CASSGTGEF. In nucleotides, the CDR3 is TGTGCCAGTAGCGGGACAGGTGAATTT. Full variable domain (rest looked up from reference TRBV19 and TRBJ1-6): DGGITQSPKYLFRKEGQNVTLSCEQNLNHDAMYWYRQDPGQGLRLIYYSQIVNDFQKGDIAEGYSVSREKKESFPLTVTSAQKNPTAFYLCASSGTGEFGNGTRLTVT.

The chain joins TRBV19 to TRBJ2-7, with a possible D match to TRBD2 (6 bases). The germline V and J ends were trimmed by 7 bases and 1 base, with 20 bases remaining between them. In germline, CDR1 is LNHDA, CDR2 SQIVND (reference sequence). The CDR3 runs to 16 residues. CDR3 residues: CASIGNQEEGSYEQYF. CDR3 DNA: TGTGCCAGTATCGGTAACCAAGAGGAGGGATCCTACGAGCAGTACTTC.

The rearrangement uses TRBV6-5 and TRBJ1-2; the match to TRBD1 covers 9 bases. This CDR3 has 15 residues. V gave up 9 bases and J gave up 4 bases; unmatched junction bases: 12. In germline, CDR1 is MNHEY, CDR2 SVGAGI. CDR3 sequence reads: CASREQGAPLYGYTF. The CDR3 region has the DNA TGTGCCAGTCGAGAACAGGGGGCCCCCCTCTATGGCTACACCTTC.

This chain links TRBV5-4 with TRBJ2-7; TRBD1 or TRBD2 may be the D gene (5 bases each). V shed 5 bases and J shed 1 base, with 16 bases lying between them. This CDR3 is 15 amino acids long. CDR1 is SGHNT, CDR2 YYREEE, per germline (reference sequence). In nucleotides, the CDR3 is TGTGCCAGCAGTATTGGAGGCCAGGGATCCTACGAGCAGTACTTC. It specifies CASSIGGQGSYEQYF.

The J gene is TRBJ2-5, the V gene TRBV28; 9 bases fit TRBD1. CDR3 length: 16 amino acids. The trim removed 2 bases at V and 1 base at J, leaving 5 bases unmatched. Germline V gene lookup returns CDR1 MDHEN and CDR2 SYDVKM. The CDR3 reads CASSLGTGWVQETQYF. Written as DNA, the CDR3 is TGTGCCAGCAGTTTAGGGACAGGGTGGGTCCAAGAGACCCAGTACTTC.

The CDR3 loop is CASSLDQGSYNEQFF. For the CDR3, the DNA is TGTGCCAGCAGCTTGGACCAGGGATCCTACAATGAGCAGTTCTTC. The rearrangement links TRBV5-4 to TRBJ2-1, with D possibly TRBD1 on 5 matching bases. V was shortened by 0 bases and J by 1 base, with 8 bases between the two germline ends. CDR1 is SGHNT and CDR2 is YYREEE in the germline V gene (reference sequence). There are 15 residues in the CDR3.

The CDR3 coding sequence is TGTGCCAGCAGTTTATATATCCCCGGACAGGCCCGCTATGGCTACACCTTC. This gives the protein CASSLYIPGQARYGYTF. This chain uses TRBV28 with TRBJ1-2; 7 nucleotides match TRBD1. CDR1 and CDR2 (germline): MDHEN, SYDVKM. There are 17 residues in the CDR3. V lost 1 base, J lost 4 bases, and 12 bases stayed unmatched.

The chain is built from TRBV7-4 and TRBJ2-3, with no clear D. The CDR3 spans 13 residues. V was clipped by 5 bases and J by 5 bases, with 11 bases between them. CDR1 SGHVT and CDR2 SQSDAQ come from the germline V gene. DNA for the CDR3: TGTGCCAGCAGCCCCTCGTATGGAGATACGCAGTATTTT. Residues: CASSPSYGDTQYF. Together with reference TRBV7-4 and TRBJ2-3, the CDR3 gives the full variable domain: GAGVSQSPRYKVAKRGRDVALRCDSISGHVTLYWYRQTLGQGSEVLTYSQSDAQRDKSGRPSGRFSAERPERSVSTLKIQRTEQGDSAVYLCASSPSYGDTQYFGPGTRLTVL.

The DNA for the CDR3 is TGTGCTGTATTGAGGGACAGGGGAACGAGCGAGCAGTACTTC. This translates into CAVLRDRGTSEQYF. The genes are TRBV6-1 and TRBJ2-7; 10 bases are a match to TRBD1. CDR1 is MNHNS and CDR2 is SASEGT in the germline V gene. This CDR3 has 14 amino acids.

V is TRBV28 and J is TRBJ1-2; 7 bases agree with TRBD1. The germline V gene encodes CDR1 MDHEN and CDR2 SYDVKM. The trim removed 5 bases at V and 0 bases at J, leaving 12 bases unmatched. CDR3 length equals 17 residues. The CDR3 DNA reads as TGTGCCAGCAGTCCCCCCCGTGACAGGGTTCCTAACTATGGCTACACCTTC. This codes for CASSPPRDRVPNYGYTF.

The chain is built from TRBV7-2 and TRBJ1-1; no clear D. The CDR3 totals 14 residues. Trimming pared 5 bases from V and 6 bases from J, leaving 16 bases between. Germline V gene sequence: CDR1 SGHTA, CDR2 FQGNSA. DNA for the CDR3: TGTGCCAGCAGCGACCAACACCTGTCCCCTGAAGCTTTCTTT. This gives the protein CASSDQHLSPEAFF. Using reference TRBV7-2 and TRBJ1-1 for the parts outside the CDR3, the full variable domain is GAGVSQSPSNKVTEKGKDVELRCDPISGHTALYWYRQSLGQGLEFLIYFQGNSAPDKSGLPSDRFSAERTGGSVSTLTIQRTQQEDSAVYLCASSDQHLSPEAFFGQGTRLTVV.

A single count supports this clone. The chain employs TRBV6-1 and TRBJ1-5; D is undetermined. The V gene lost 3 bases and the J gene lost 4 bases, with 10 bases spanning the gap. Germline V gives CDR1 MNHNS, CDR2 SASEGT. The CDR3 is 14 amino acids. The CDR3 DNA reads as TGTGCCAGCAGTGAGACAATTAAAAATCAGCCCCAGCATTTT. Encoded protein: CASSETIKNQPQHF.

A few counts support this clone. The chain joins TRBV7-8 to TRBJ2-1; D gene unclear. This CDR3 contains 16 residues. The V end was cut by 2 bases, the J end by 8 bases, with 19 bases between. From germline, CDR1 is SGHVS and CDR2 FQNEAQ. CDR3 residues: CASSLMGAQPIDEQFF. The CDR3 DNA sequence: TGTGCCAGCAGCTTAATGGGTGCACAGCCGATAGATGAGCAGTTCTTC.

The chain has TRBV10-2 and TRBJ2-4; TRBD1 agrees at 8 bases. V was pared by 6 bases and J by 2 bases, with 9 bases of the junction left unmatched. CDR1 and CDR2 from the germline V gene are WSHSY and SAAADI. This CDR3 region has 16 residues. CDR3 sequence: CASRDRGGATKNIQYF. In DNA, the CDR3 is TGCGCCAGCAGAGACAGGGGTGGCGCGACCAAAAACATTCAGTACTTC.

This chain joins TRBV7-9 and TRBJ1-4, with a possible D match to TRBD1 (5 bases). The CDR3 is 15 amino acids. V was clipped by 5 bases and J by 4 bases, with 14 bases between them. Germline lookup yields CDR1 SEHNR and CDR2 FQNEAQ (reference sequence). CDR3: CASSTRQSLNEKLFF. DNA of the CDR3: TGTGCCAGCAGCACCCGACAGAGCCTTAATGAAAAACTGTTTTTT.

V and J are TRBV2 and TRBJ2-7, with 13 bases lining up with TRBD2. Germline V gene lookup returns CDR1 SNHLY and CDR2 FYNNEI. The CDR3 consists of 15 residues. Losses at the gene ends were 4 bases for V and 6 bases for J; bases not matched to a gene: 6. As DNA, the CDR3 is TGTGCCAGCAGTGTCACTAGCGGGGGGGCCCCCGAGCAGTACTTC. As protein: CASSVTSGGAPEQYF. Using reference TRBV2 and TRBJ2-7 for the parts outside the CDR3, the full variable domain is EPEVTQTPSHQVTQMGQEVILRCVPISNHLYFYWYRQILGQKVEFLVSFYNNEISEKSEIFDDQFSVERPDGSNFTLKIRSTKLEDSAMYFCASSVTSGGAPEQYFGPGTRLTVT.

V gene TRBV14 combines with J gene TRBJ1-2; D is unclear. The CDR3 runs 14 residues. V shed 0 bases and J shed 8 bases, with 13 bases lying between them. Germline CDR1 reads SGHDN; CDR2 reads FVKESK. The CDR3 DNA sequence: TGTGCCAGCAGCCAAGATTGGCCCCGATTGGGCTACACCTTC. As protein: CASSQDWPRLGYTF.